A single sample gave rise to the 24 T cell receptor beta chains below, sequenced in a study of OX40 agonist ivuxolimab in advanced cancers. Profiled with immunoSEQ multiplex PCR; TCRdb holds only in-frame clones, not every one. The table includes more than 55,000 clones, about nine tenths detected once. Specimen: CD4+ or CD8+ T cells sorted from blood, collected in a trial of the OX40 agonist ivuxolimab. These TCRs come from an adult with an advanced solid tumor such as melanoma, head and neck, liver or kidney cancer.

V usage is TRBV19 and J usage is TRBJ2-1; tentatively, D is TRBD2 (6 bases). Looked up from germline, CDR1 is LNHDA and CDR2 is SQIVND (reference sequence). V was trimmed by 6 bases and J by 9 bases, leaving 12 bases between them. The CDR3 spans 12 residues. CDR3 DNA: TGTGCCAGTAGCCGGGGGTTAGGTGAGCAGTTCTTC. Translation: CASSRGLGEQFF.

J is TRBJ1-1 and V is TRBV18; D unresolved. This CDR3 is built from 14 residues. V was trimmed by 3 bases and J by 1 base, leaving 9 bases between them. Germline lookup yields CDR1 KGHSH and CDR2 LQKENI. The CDR3 DNA sequence: TGTGCCAGCTCACCCTTGCAGGAGAACACTGAAGCTTTCTTT. Translated: CASSPLQENTEAFF.

The gene calls are TRBV2 and TRBJ2-7; D is perhaps TRBD2 (6 bases). This CDR3 comprises 13 residues. The germline CDR1 and CDR2 sequences are SNHLY and FYNNEI. The V and J ends lost 8 bases and 2 bases respectively, with 13 bases between them. The CDR3 spells CASGRDSAYEQYF. The CDR3 bases are TGTGCCAGCGGGCGGGACTCCGCCTACGAGCAGTACTTC. The variable domain in full, completed from reference TRBV2 and TRBJ2-7, reads EPEVTQTPSHQVTQMGQEVILRCVPISNHLYFYWYRQILGQKVEFLVSFYNNEISEKSEIFDDQFSVERPDGSNFTLKIRSTKLEDSAMYFCASGRDSAYEQYFGPGTRLTVT.

The V gene is TRBV4-2, the J gene TRBJ2-2; D not certain. The V gene lost 0 bases and the J gene lost 0 bases, with 8 bases spanning the gap. This CDR3 has 16 residues. Looked up from germline, CDR1 is LGHNA and CDR2 is YNFKEQ. Written as DNA, the CDR3 is TGTGCCAGCAGCCAAGATCCGGATACGAACACCGGGGAGCTGTTTTTT. Translated, it gives CASSQDPDTNTGELFF.

The V call is TRBV11-1, the J call TRBJ2-5; the D gene could be TRBD1 or TRBD2 (5 bases each). The germline CDR1 and CDR2 sequences are SGHAT and FQDESV (reference sequence). V lost 5 bases, J lost 9 bases, and 19 bases lay in between. The CDR3 is 14 amino acids. CDR3 sequence reads: CASSHGAGRGSQYF. The CDR3 DNA reads TGTGCCAGCAGCCATGGGGCCGGCCGCGGGTCCCAGTACTTC.

This chain joins TRBV5-4 and TRBJ2-5; 10 nucleotides agree with TRBD2. V dropped 2 bases and J dropped 5; count of bases not matched to a gene: 3. The CDR3 covers 14 residues. Germline-derived CDR1 and CDR2 are SGHNT and YYREEE (reference sequence). As DNA, the CDR3 is TGTGCCAGCAGCTTAGCGGGGGGGAGGGAGACCCAGTACTTC. Its translation: CASSLAGGRETQYF. Full variable domain (remainder filled in from reference TRBV5-4 and TRBJ2-5): ETGVTQSPTHLIKTRGQQVTLRCSSQSGHNTVSWYQQALGQGPQFIFQYYREEENGRGNFPPRFSGLQFPNYSSELNVNALELDDSALYLCASSLAGGRETQYFGPGTRLLVL.

This clone has just one count. The chain recombines TRBV14 with TRBJ2-6, with D possibly being TRBD2 (7 bases). Germline CDR1 is SGHDN and CDR2 is FVKESK. The CDR3 loop spans 17 amino acids. Trimming pared 4 bases from V and 0 bases from J, leaving 13 bases between. For the CDR3, the DNA is TGTGCCAGCAGCCGGGTAGGGGGGGGCTCTGGGGCCAACGTCCTGACTTTC. Amino acids: CASSRVGGGSGANVLTF.

This chain connects TRBV7-9 to TRBJ1-4; D possibly corresponds to TRBD1 (5 bases). Trimming left V 1 base short and J 6 bases short, with 15 bases between. This CDR3 has 16 amino acids. The germline V gene has CDR1 SEHNR and CDR2 FQNEAQ (reference sequence). CDR3 sequence: CASSLGTGTFDEKLFF. The DNA of the CDR3 is TGTGCCAGCAGCTTAGGTACCGGGACCTTCGATGAAAAACTGTTTTTT.

The chain uses TRBV5-4 and TRBJ2-5; D might be TRBD2 (5 bases). Germline V gives CDR1 SGHNT, CDR2 YYREEE (reference sequence). Trimming stripped 0 bases from V and 5 bases from J, with 14 bases between. The CDR3 loop spans 15 amino acids. The CDR3 DNA follows: TGTGCCAGCAGCTTGGCCGGGGTCGTCTCGGAGACCCAGTACTTC. Translated: CASSLAGVVSETQYF.

This clone is a singleton in its sample. The chain is built from TRBV28 and TRBJ2-5; TRBD1 aligns across 8 bases. Germline CDR1 is MDHEN and CDR2 is SYDVKM. The CDR3 spans 14 residues. Trimming at V came to 3 bases and at J to 2 bases, leaving 2 bases not matched to a gene. The CDR3 reads CASSLDRVQETQYF. CDR3 in DNA: TGTGCCAGCAGTTTGGACAGGGTTCAAGAGACCCAGTACTTC.

V and J are TRBV2 and TRBJ1-2; TRBD1 aligns across 10 bases. The CDR3 is 14 residues long. Losses at the gene ends were 8 bases for V and 3 bases for J; bases not matched to a gene: 6. CDR1 and CDR2 (germline): SNHLY, FYNNEI. DNA for the CDR3: TGTGCCAGCCGGAAAGGACAGGGGGACTATGGCTACACCTTC. As protein: CASRKGQGDYGYTF.

The chain has TRBV7-3 and TRBJ2-1, with 14 nucleotides matching TRBD2. V shed 4 bases and J 7 bases; nucleotides not matched to a gene: 9. The CDR3 has 17 residues. CDR1 and CDR2 (germline): SGHTA, FQGTGA. The CDR3 DNA sequence: TGTGCCAGCAGCTCAGGGACTAGCGGGGGTTTTATGAATGAGCAGTTCTTC. This translates into CASSSGTSGGFMNEQFF.

The chain links TRBV9 to TRBJ2-5; D uncertain. This CDR3 contains 17 residues. Between the trimmed V and J ends, which lost 3 bases and 1 base, there was a span of 19 bases. CDR1 is SGDLS, CDR2 YYNGEE, per germline. For the CDR3, the DNA is TGTGCCAGCAGCGGCCCCCCCGGGCCGACTCCCCAAGAGACCCAGTACTTC. Translated, it gives CASSGPPGPTPQETQYF.

The V gene is TRBV5-1, the J gene TRBJ2-3; 11 bases are shared with TRBD2. This CDR3 contains 15 residues. CDR1 is SGHRS and CDR2 is YFSETQ in the germline V gene. The J segment lost 1 base and the V segment lost 4 bases, leaving 2 bases of the junction unmatched. Here the CDR3 reads CASSTTSGGTDTQYF. In DNA, the CDR3 is TGCGCCAGCAGCACGACTAGCGGGGGCACAGATACGCAGTATTTT.

This chain connects TRBV7-9 to TRBJ1-2; D possibly corresponds to TRBD1 (6 bases). Germline-derived CDR1 and CDR2 are SEHNR and FQNEAQ (reference sequence). The CDR3 sequence is 15 residues long. V lost 5 bases to trimming and J lost 2 bases, with 15 bases between them. CDR3 DNA sequence: TGTGCCAGCAGCCCCGGGGGGGCCGCGAACTATGGCTACACCTTC. Translation: CASSPGGAANYGYTF.

V is TRBV5-4 and J is TRBJ1-1, with D possibly matching TRBD1 (5 bases). CDR1 and CDR2 (germline): SGHNT, YYREEE (reference sequence). The germline V and J ends were trimmed by 0 bases and 0 bases, with 21 bases remaining between them. The CDR3 covers 19 residues. The CDR3 DNA reads as TGTGCCAGCAGCTTGGATACCTCGGGACGTTGGGGTATGAACACTGAAGCTTTCTTT. It yields the protein CASSLDTSGRWGMNTEAFF.

The genes are TRBV30 and TRBJ2-5; D not certain. This CDR3 has 13 amino acids. Germline V gene sequence: CDR1 GTSNPN, CDR2 SVGIG (reference sequence). Deletions cut 1 base from V and 4 bases from J, with 10 bases between. CDR3 sequence (DNA): TGTGCCTGGAGTGCGATGGGATTAGAGACCCAGTACTTC. Protein sequence: CAWSAMGLETQYF.

The chain uses TRBV28 and TRBJ1-2; D is unresolved. V lost 6 bases to trimming and J lost 4 bases, with 21 bases between them. The CDR3 sequence is 16 residues long. CDR1 and CDR2 (germline): MDHEN, SYDVKM. The DNA of the CDR3 is TGTGCCAGCAGCGATGGACTTGGCGAAGGAGGCTATGGCTACACCTTC. Translating it yields CASSDGLGEGGYGYTF.

This clone was detected a few times. The chain links TRBV2 to TRBJ2-7, with unresolved D. The CDR3 covers 12 residues. The germline CDR1 and CDR2 sequences are SNHLY and FYNNEI. Trimming removed 1 base at V and 2 bases at J, with 3 bases between. CDR3: CASSEVAYEQYF. The CDR3 coding sequence is TGTGCCAGCAGTGAAGTGGCCTACGAGCAGTACTTC.

This sequence joins TRBV18 and TRBJ1-5, with D uncertain. V shed 3 bases and J shed 2 bases, with 8 bases lying between them. Germline V CDR1 and CDR2: KGHSH, LQKENI. CDR3 length: 14 amino acids. The CDR3 DNA follows: TGTGCCAGCTCACCTGGTGAGGGCAATCAGCCCCAGCATTTT. Protein product: CASSPGEGNQPQHF.

The chain is built from TRBV12-5 and TRBJ1-1; D remains unclear. The CDR3 is 19 amino acids. Trimming left V 0 bases short and J 0 bases short, with 20 bases between. From germline, CDR1 is LGHNT and CDR2 FRNRAP. This CDR3 is CASGLVASLSLTLNTEAFF. As DNA, the CDR3 is TGTGCTAGTGGTTTGGTAGCTTCGCTTTCGCTAACCCTGAACACTGAAGCTTTCTTT.

The chain links TRBV18 to TRBJ1-6; D is undetermined. Germline lookup yields CDR1 KGHSH and CDR2 LQKENI. The CDR3 consists of 13 residues. V was pared by 3 bases and J by 7 bases, with 7 bases between. In nucleotides, the CDR3 is TGTGCCAGCTCACCGCAGACAAATTCACCCCTCCACTTT. It codes for CASSPQTNSPLHF.

The rearrangement uses TRBV5-1 and TRBJ2-4; TRBD1 matches 8 bases. V shed 2 bases, J shed 5 bases, and the junction held 3 bases outside the gene matches. CDR1 is SGHRS and CDR2 is YFSETQ in the germline V gene. This CDR3 comprises 14 residues. CDR3 sequence: CASSFDRGENIQYF. The CDR3 DNA is TGCGCCAGCAGCTTTGACAGGGGAGAAAACATTCAGTACTTC.

The CDR3 DNA reads TGCGCCAGCAGCCAAGGTTTATACAGACCGAACACTGAAGCTTTCTTT. Amino acid sequence: CASSQGLYRPNTEAFF. This chain links TRBV4-3 with TRBJ1-1; D uncertain. The germline gives CDR1 LGHNA, CDR2 YSLEER. The ends were cut back, 1 base at V and 1 base at J, with 13 bases in the middle. This CDR3 is built from 16 residues.